One and the same sample provided the 8 T cell receptor beta chains below, sequenced in a study of PD-L1 blockade in urothelial cancer. Data came from immunoSEQ multiplex PCR; TCRdb stores just in-frame clones and leaves some out. The sample gives tens of thousands of clones, roughly 89% of which show up once; 8.5% to 10% is in the top ten. Specified time point: pretreatment peripheral blood. The sequenced sample was PBMCs, obtained around atezolizumab (anti-PD-L1) treatment. The receptor source for this set is a woman between 70 and 85 years old with urothelial cancer.

The chain carries TRBV28 and TRBJ1-5; TRBD1 might be the D (6 bases). The CDR3 totals 12 residues. Germline lookup yields CDR1 MDHEN and CDR2 SYDVKM. Trimming took 11 bases from V and 4 from J, leaving 12 bases between them. The CDR3: CASQGANQPQHF. CDR3 sequence (DNA): TGTGCCTCACAGGGAGCAAATCAGCCCCAGCATTTT.

This clone appeared a few times. The chain links TRBV19 to TRBJ1-3; the D gene is possibly TRBD1 (5 bases). The CDR3 has 14 residues. Germline lookup yields CDR1 LNHDA and CDR2 SQIVND (reference sequence). The V end was cut by 5 bases, the J end by 2 bases, with 10 bases between. This CDR3 is CASSGRGPGNTIYF. The CDR3 DNA sequence: TGTGCCAGTAGTGGTAGGGGCCCTGGAAACACCATATATTTT.

V and J are TRBV19 and TRBJ1-3, with D perhaps matching TRBD1 (6 bases). Trimming removed 5 bases from V and 0 bases from J, with 11 bases in between. The CDR3 contains 15 residues. Germline V CDR1 and CDR2: LNHDA, SQIVND (reference sequence). The CDR3 coding sequence is TGTGCCAGTAGTTCACAGGGCAACTCTGGAAACACCATATATTTT. It yields the protein CASSSQGNSGNTIYF.

The chain employs TRBV9 and TRBJ2-7, with TRBD1 identical over 8 bases. The germline V gene has CDR1 SGDLS and CDR2 YYNGEE. This CDR3 is built from 14 residues. The trim removed 0 bases at V and 4 bases at J, leaving 3 bases unmatched. The CDR3: CASSVGTGPYEQYF. DNA for the CDR3: TGTGCCAGCAGCGTAGGGACAGGGCCTTACGAGCAGTACTTC.

The rearrangement joins TRBV7-2 to TRBJ2-1, with TRBD1 identical over 7 bases. The V gene's germline CDR1 is SGHTA and CDR2 FQGNSA. The J segment lost 12 bases and the V segment lost 2 bases, leaving 7 bases of the junction unmatched. There are 13 residues in the CDR3. The CDR3 protein is CASSLLRDSGQFF. Written as DNA, the CDR3 is TGTGCCAGCAGCTTACTCCGGGACAGCGGGCAGTTCTTC.

The chain combines TRBV5-6 with TRBJ2-1; a possible D gene is TRBD1 (7 bases). This CDR3 has 12 residues. Between the trimmed V and J ends, which lost 4 bases and 13 bases, there was a span of 15 bases. The germline V gene encodes CDR1 SGHDT and CDR2 YYEEEE. The CDR3 sequence: CASSPYRGLQFF. The CDR3 coding sequence is TGTGCCAGCAGCCCATACAGGGGACTTCAGTTCTTC.

This CDR3 reads CASSFNGVSEQYF. The DNA for the CDR3 is TGTGCCAGCAGTTTTAACGGGGTGAGCGAGCAGTACTTC. V and J are TRBV27 and TRBJ2-7, with D perhaps TRBD2 (5 bases). Deletions cut 3 bases from V and 6 bases from J, with 12 bases between. Germline V gene lookup returns CDR1 MNHEY and CDR2 SMNVEV (reference sequence). CDR3 size: 13 residues.

The chain carries TRBV15 and TRBJ1-1; the D gene is possibly TRBD1 (6 bases). CDR3 length: 17 amino acids. From germline, CDR1 is LNHNV and CDR2 YYDKDF (reference sequence). V was clipped by 3 bases and J by 5 bases, with 22 bases between them. The chain's CDR3 is CATSSPGKGRGGTEAFF. The CDR3 DNA follows: TGTGCCACCAGCAGCCCGGGGAAGGGGAGAGGGGGAACTGAAGCTTTCTTT.